The entry below describes one TCR beta chain. In the original processing: Amplification from reference gene primers served as the basis for estimated nucleated cell counts. Sequencing was performed with immunoSEQ multiplex PCR; in TCRdb, only in-frame clones are kept and a portion is missing. For V, J and clone size, that table is used; D and trimming come from the DNA. In the table there are around 100,000 clones, roughly 80% of which are singletons. These data originate in a study of blood T cell repertoires in COVID-19. Whole-study context: Sites in the United States, Italy and Spain provided acute and convalescent COVID-19 samples. T cells, B-cell-depleted T cells, or PBMCs provided the cDNA or gDNA that served as material.

CDR1 is SGHTS, CDR2 YDEGEE, per germline. The CDR3 contains 16 residues. V dropped 5 bases and J dropped 0; count of bases not matched to a gene: 5. The chain employs TRBV5-8 and TRBJ1-6; 7 bases are a match to TRBD1. The sample comprised peripheral blood. The receptor was derived from a man aged 60-69 years with acute or convalescent COVID-19. The CDR3 protein is CASRPDRSSYNSPLHF. The CDR3 DNA sequence: TGTGCCAGCAGACCGGACAGGAGCTCCTATAATTCACCCCTCCACTTT.